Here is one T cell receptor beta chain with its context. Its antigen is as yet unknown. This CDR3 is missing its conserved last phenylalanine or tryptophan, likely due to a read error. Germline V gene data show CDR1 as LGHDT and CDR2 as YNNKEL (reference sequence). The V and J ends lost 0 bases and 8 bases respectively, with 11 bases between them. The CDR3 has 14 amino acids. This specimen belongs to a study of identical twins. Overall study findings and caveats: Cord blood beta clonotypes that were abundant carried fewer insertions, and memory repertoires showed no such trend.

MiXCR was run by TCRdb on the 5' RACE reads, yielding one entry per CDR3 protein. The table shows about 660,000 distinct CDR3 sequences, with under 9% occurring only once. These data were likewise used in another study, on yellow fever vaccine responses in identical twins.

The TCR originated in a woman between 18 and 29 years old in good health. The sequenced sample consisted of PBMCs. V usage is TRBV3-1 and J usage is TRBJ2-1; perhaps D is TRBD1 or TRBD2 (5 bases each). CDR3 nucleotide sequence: TGTGCCAGCAGCCAAGATTTGAGGGGCCATGAGCAGTTCTCC. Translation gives CASSQDLRGHEQFS.